Only a few counts were recorded for the clone carrying this T cell receptor (beta chain). The antigen remains undetermined. CDR1 is MGHRA, CDR2 YSYEKL, per germline. J gave up 2 bases and V 3 bases, and 12 bases lay outside the gene matches. CDR3 length: 17 amino acids. The protocol was immunoSEQ multiplex PCR, while the TCRdb copy is restricted to in-frame clones and leaves out a portion. The sample contains over 200,000 clones, around four fifths of which appear only once. The data stem from a study of cytomegalovirus exposure and HLA in healthy donors. Study-level information: The same platform was used for the roughly 130 validation repertoires and the approximately 670 first-cohort repertoires, a later analysis reported. Findings and limits, study-wide: The investigators catalogued 150 to 200 TCR beta chains as cytomegalovirus-associated. Later, an analysis found that TCR clusters from the first cohort tended to co-occur in the 130 or so validation repertoires.

Sequencing used PBMCs. The TCR comes from a woman younger than 30 in good health and CMV-seronegative. This chain uses TRBV4-1 with TRBJ2-7, with 8 bases lining up with TRBD1. CDR3 coding DNA: TGCGCCAGCAGCCATGATGTATCGACAGGGGACCCCTACGAGCAGTACTTC. Protein sequence: CASSHDVSTGDPYEQYF.